This T cell receptor beta chain is from a study of T cells after yellow fever vaccination. One entry per CDR3 protein results from TCRdb running MiXCR on the 5' RACE reads. The repertoire includes some 160,000 distinct CDR3 sequences, around 7.3% of them detected once, and under 3% sits in the top ten. CDR3 length: 12 residues. The V gene end was trimmed by 6 bases and the J gene end by 9 bases; junction bases not matched to a gene: 3. CDR1 and CDR2 from the germline V gene are MDHEN and SYDVKM. Ten or more counts support this clonotype. V and J are TRBV28 and TRBJ2-1, with 9 bases aligning to TRBD2. The TCR originated in a man aged 18 to 35 who received the YFV17D yellow fever vaccine. This specimen was CD4+ T cells sorted from PBMCs, taken less than 6 days after the first yellow fever vaccination. CDR3 coding DNA: TGTGCCAGCAGCTATAGCGGGAGTGAGCAGTTCTTC. It encodes CASSYSGSEQFF.